This T cell receptor (beta chain) was observed in a study of T cell repertoires in cytomegalovirus infection. V lost 4 bases to trimming and J lost 8 bases; unmatched junction nucleotides: 4. Germline V gene lookup returns CDR1 SGHTA and CDR2 FQGTGA. The CDR3 is 13 residues long. Via MiXCR, TCRdb re-called the reads, giving one row per CDR3 protein. Of roughly 720,000 distinct CDR3 sequences in the sample, under 40% were seen once. This sequence joins TRBV7-3 and TRBJ2-3, with 9 bases aligning to TRBD1. Sample: PBMCs. The receptor's source is a human donor in good health (CMV status not recorded). Some clones in this sample may be carry-over from other donors' samples. CDR3 sequence reads: CASSYTGGVTQYF. The DNA of the CDR3 is TGTGCCAGCAGCTACACAGGGGGCGTTACGCAGTATTTT.